This section outlines one T cell receptor beta chain sequence together with its context. The data were obtained in a study of cytomegalovirus exposure and HLA in healthy donors. Study information: Clustering assigned about four fifths of the 350 to 400 genotyped donors to the Caucasian-associated ancestry cluster.

Primers: 60 Vbeta forward and 13 Jbeta reverse. Profiling relied on immunoSEQ multiplex PCR, and the TCRdb table lists in-frame clones only, not all of them. The sample includes 150,000 to 200,000 clones, just under 80% of them seen just once. Per germline, CDR1 LNHDA and CDR2 SQIVND (reference sequence). V was clipped by 0 bases and J by 6 bases; unmatched bases: 6. This CDR3 comprises 16 residues. The receptor was isolated from a woman aged 35 to 49 in good health and CMV-seropositive. What was sequenced was PBMCs. V is TRBV19 and J is TRBJ1-5, with 9 bases lining up with TRBD1. CDR3 DNA: TGTGCCAGTAGTATAGAACGGGGACAGGGAGGTCAGCCCCAGCATTTT. Translating gives CASSIERGQGGQPQHF. Full variable domain (outside the CDR3, taken from reference TRBV19 and TRBJ1-5): DGGITQSPKYLFRKEGQNVTLSCEQNLNHDAMYWYRQDPGQGLRLIYYSQIVNDFQKGDIAEGYSVSREKKESFPLTVTSAQKNPTAFYLCASSIERGQGGQPQHFGDGTRLSIL.